Below, 26 T cell receptor beta chains from the same sample are listed, as sequenced in a study of blood T cell repertoires in COVID-19. TCRdb keeps only in-frame clones here, not all; method: immunoSEQ multiplex PCR. The repertoire holds around 150,000 clones, with about 72% as singletons. Sequenced: peripheral blood. These receptors were taken from a man aged 60 to 75 who had recovered from COVID-19.

The V gene is TRBV6-2 or TRBV6-3, the J gene TRBJ2-1; 11 bases are a match to TRBD1. The CDR3 is made up of 16 amino acids. The V gene's germline CDR1 is MNHEY and CDR2 SVGEGT. J gave up 7 bases and V 6 bases, and 11 bases lay outside the gene matches. CDR3 in DNA: TGTGCCAGCAGCCTAGCCCGGACAGGGGGCACAAATGAGCAGTTCTTC. Translation gives CASSLARTGGTNEQFF.

V is TRBV5-5 and J is TRBJ2-7; 7 nucleotides match TRBD2. This CDR3 comprises 14 residues. V trimming: 0 bases; J trimming: 3 bases; junction bases outside the gene matches: 3. Germline assignment: CDR1 SGHKS and CDR2 YYEKEE (reference sequence). Here the CDR3 reads CASSLAAGDYEQYF. The DNA of the CDR3 is TGTGCCAGCAGCTTGGCGGCGGGGGACTACGAGCAGTACTTC.

The V gene is TRBV3-1 (or the pseudogene TRBV3-2), the J gene TRBJ2-3; 10 positions agree with TRBD2. V lost 3 bases and J lost 3; bases outside the gene matches: 9. CDR1 is LGHDT, CDR2 YNNKEL, per germline (reference sequence). The CDR3 length is 17 residues. The CDR3 loop is CASSQPKRTSGTDTQYF. The CDR3 bases are TGTGCCAGCAGCCAGCCCAAGAGGACTAGCGGAACAGATACGCAGTATTTT.

The genes are TRBV28 and TRBJ1-1; no clear D. V was pared by 4 bases and J by 0 bases, with 15 bases between. The CDR3 has 16 amino acids. Germline V gene sequence: CDR1 MDHEN, CDR2 SYDVKM. CDR3 DNA sequence: TGTGCCAGCAGTTCCCCACAGACAATTTTGAACACTGAAGCTTTCTTT. Translating it yields CASSSPQTILNTEAFF.

In its sample, this clone was seen many times. V gene TRBV24-1 combines with J gene TRBJ1-5; 9 nucleotides align to TRBD1. V dropped 3 bases and J dropped 5; count of bases not matched to a gene: 1. The CDR3 loop spans 14 amino acids. CDR1 is KGHDR and CDR2 is SFDVKD in the germline V gene. The CDR3 bases are TGTGCCACCAGTGATCGACAGGGGGATCAGCCCCAGCATTTT. Its protein product is CATSDRQGDQPQHF.

The chain is built from TRBV25-1 and TRBJ2-5; D remains ambiguous. Germline CDR1 is MGHDK and CDR2 is SYGVNS. V dropped 6 bases and J dropped 0 bases, with 20 bases sitting between them. The CDR3 extends over 17 amino acids. The CDR3 region has the DNA TGTGCCAGCAGGACCGTGGGCCTCCACCCGTACCAAGAGACCCAGTACTTC. Translated, it gives CASRTVGLHPYQETQYF.

As DNA, the CDR3 is TGTGCCAGCAAGGAGGGGACTAGCGGGAATGAGCAGTTCTTC. Its protein product is CASKEGTSGNEQFF. V and J are TRBV3-1 (or the pseudogene TRBV3-2) and TRBJ2-1, with 12 bases that match TRBD2. The germline V gene has CDR1 LGHDT and CDR2 YNNKEL (reference sequence). This CDR3 is 14 amino acids long. V trimming: 7 bases; J trimming: 7 bases; junction bases outside the gene matches: 5.

The chain couples TRBV5-6 to TRBJ1-2; tentatively, D is TRBD1 (6 bases). The ends were cut back, 4 bases at V and 0 bases at J, with 13 bases in the middle. The germline CDR1 and CDR2 sequences are SGHDT and YYEEEE. The CDR3 loop spans 15 amino acids. CDR3 nucleotides: TGTGCCAGCAGCGTAACAGGGCGTGCTAACTATGGCTACACCTTC. Residues: CASSVTGRANYGYTF.

The V gene is TRBV5-1, the J gene TRBJ2-3; a possible D gene is TRBD1 (5 bases). This CDR3 contains 15 residues. V was pared by 4 bases and J by 1 base, with 13 bases between. The V gene's germline CDR1 is SGHRS and CDR2 YFSETQ. For the CDR3, the DNA is TGCGCCAGCAGCGAAAGGGGTGGTGGCACAGATACGCAGTATTTT. Translating gives CASSERGGGTDTQYF.

The chain recombines TRBV28 with TRBJ1-2; TRBD1 agrees at 10 bases. This CDR3 region has 14 residues. Per germline, CDR1 MDHEN and CDR2 SYDVKM. Losses at the gene ends were 4 bases for V and 6 bases for J; bases not matched to a gene: 5. Here the CDR3 reads CASSSPGQGNGYTF. The CDR3 DNA reads TGTGCCAGCAGTTCCCCGGGACAGGGGAATGGCTACACCTTC.

There are a few counts of this clone. The V call is TRBV7-2, the J call TRBJ2-2; D unresolved. Trimming removed 5 bases from V and 0 bases from J, with 13 bases in between. This CDR3 is built from 16 residues. Germline CDR1 SGHTA, CDR2 FQGNSA. The CDR3, as DNA: TGTGCCAGCAGCAAAACCGGTTCTCCGAACACCGGGGAGCTGTTTTTT. Translated: CASSKTGSPNTGELFF. Full variable domain (missing parts from reference TRBV7-2 and TRBJ2-2): GAGVSQSPSNKVTEKGKDVELRCDPISGHTALYWYRQSLGQGLEFLIYFQGNSAPDKSGLPSDRFSAERTGGSVSTLTIQRTQQEDSAVYLCASSKTGSPNTGELFFGEGSRLTVL.

The rearrangement links TRBV30 to TRBJ2-3; 9 bases align to TRBD2. Unmatched junction bases numbered 7, after V lost 0 bases and J lost 9 bases. In germline, CDR1 is GTSNPN, CDR2 SVGIG (reference sequence). The CDR3 is made up of 14 amino acids. Written as DNA, the CDR3 is TGTGCCTGGAGTGTACCGGCGGGAGGGGGGACGCAGTATTTT. This codes for CAWSVPAGGGTQYF.

Notes on this clone: The junction departs from germline at one end; a sequencing error may be responsible. The J gene is TRBJ2-7, the V gene TRBV7-2; 9 bases agree with TRBD2. This CDR3 region has 14 residues. Per the germline V gene, CDR1 is SGHTA and CDR2 is FQGNSA. DNA for the CDR3: TGTGCCAGCAGCTCCGGGACTAGCTCCAACGAGCAGTACTTC. Protein sequence: CASSSGTSSNEQYF.

This clone was picked up one time. This chain uses TRBV7-2 with TRBJ1-2, with TRBD1 as a possible D gene (5 bases). The germline V gene encodes CDR1 SGHTA and CDR2 FQGNSA. V lost 5 bases and J 6 bases, leaving 7 bases between the germline ends. This CDR3 region has 11 residues. CDR3 amino acids: CASSPGNGYTF. For the CDR3, the DNA is TGTGCCAGCAGCCCAGGGAATGGCTACACCTTC.

The chain is built from TRBV9 and TRBJ2-7, with D possibly being TRBD2 (6 bases). CDR1 and CDR2 from the germline V gene are SGDLS and YYNGEE. The CDR3 has 14 residues. V lost 0 bases to trimming and J lost 4 bases, with 11 bases between them. CDR3 DNA sequence: TGTGCCAGCAGCGTAGATTTTGGGAGGTACGAGCAGTACTTC. Its translation is CASSVDFGRYEQYF. Based on the CDR3 plus reference TRBV9 and TRBJ2-7, the full variable domain is DSGVTQTPKHLITATGQRVTLRCSPRSGDLSVYWYQQSLDQGLQFLIQYYNGEERAKGNILERFSAQQFPDLHSELNLSSLELGDSALYFCASSVDFGRYEQYFGPGTRLTVT.

This clone was found a few times. V usage is TRBV30 and J usage is TRBJ1-1, with TRBD1 identical over 9 bases. J was trimmed by 5 bases and V by 3 bases; bases with no gene match: 7. The CDR3 length is 14 residues. CDR1 is GTSNPN, CDR2 SVGIG, per germline (reference sequence). The CDR3, as DNA: TGTGCCTGGAGCACGGGACAGGGAGGGACTGAAGCTTTCTTT. Translating gives CAWSTGQGGTEAFF.

V usage is TRBV2 and J usage is TRBJ2-1, with TRBD1 as a possible D gene (6 bases). The CDR3 loop spans 16 amino acids. Trimming pared 6 bases from V and 5 bases from J, leaving 20 bases between. Germline CDR1 and CDR2: SNHLY and FYNNEI. Written as DNA, the CDR3 is TGTGCCAGCAGCCTAGTTGACAGGATAACGGACAATGAGCAGTTCTTC. Residues: CASSLVDRITDNEQFF.

The chain joins TRBV6-1 to TRBJ1-4; 9 bases agree with TRBD1. The V segment lost 5 bases and the J segment 4 bases; nucleotides outside the gene matches: 5. This CDR3 is built from 15 residues. CDR1 MNHNS and CDR2 SASEGT come from the germline V gene. CDR3 nucleotides: TGTGCCAGCAGTACTGACAGGGGGTTTAATGAAAAACTGTTTTTT. Translation gives CASSTDRGFNEKLFF.

The chain links TRBV5-1 to TRBJ1-1, with 8 bases that match TRBD1. Germline V gene data show CDR1 as SGHRS and CDR2 as YFSETQ. The CDR3 is made up of 14 amino acids. Germline trimming cut 4 bases from V and 4 bases from J; bases unmatched to any gene: 6. The CDR3: CASSPDREVTEAFF. The CDR3 DNA reads TGCGCCAGCAGCCCGGACAGGGAGGTCACTGAAGCTTTCTTT.

The V gene is TRBV4-2, the J gene TRBJ1-2; 7 nucleotides match TRBD1. CDR3 length: 15 residues. With 2 bases clipped from V and 2 bases from J, the junction kept 5 bases outside the gene matches. Germline V gene lookup returns CDR1 LGHNA and CDR2 YNFKEQ. CDR3 nucleotides: TGTGCCAGCAGCCAATTGGGACAGCAAAACTATGGCTACACCTTC. The encoded protein is CASSQLGQQNYGYTF.

The DNA for the CDR3 is TGTGCCAGCAGCTTAGTCGCTAGCGGGGCGCCTCAGGATACGCAGTATTTT. Translation gives CASSLVASGAPQDTQYF. The chain employs TRBV7-2 and TRBJ2-3; 9 nucleotides align to TRBD2. The CDR3 length is 17 residues. CDR1 and CDR2 (germline): SGHTA, FQGNSA. V shed 1 base and J 6 bases; nucleotides not matched to a gene: 11.

The chain links TRBV9 to TRBJ2-5, with 11 bases fitting TRBD1. Germline V gene lookup returns CDR1 SGDLS and CDR2 YYNGEE. The length of the CDR3 is 14 residues. V gave up 6 bases and J gave up 4 bases; unmatched junction bases: 5. The chain's CDR3 is CASTRTGGGETQYF. In DNA, the CDR3 is TGTGCCAGCACAAGGACAGGGGGCGGAGAGACCCAGTACTTC.

The chain carries TRBV5-1 and TRBJ1-6; TRBD1 matches 12 bases. The CDR3 length is 17 residues. Germline values: CDR1 SGHRS, CDR2 YFSETQ. With V trimmed by 5 bases and J by 8 bases, 11 bases remained unmatched. CDR3 residues: CASSLAFGTGGHSPLHF. The DNA for the CDR3 is TGCGCCAGCAGTTTAGCATTCGGGACAGGGGGCCATTCACCCCTCCACTTT.

The CDR3 loop reads CASGLGDRDYGYTF. CDR3 bases: TGTGCTAGTGGTTTGGGGGACAGGGACTATGGCTACACCTTC. The chain combines TRBV12-5 with TRBJ1-2, with TRBD1 matching over 9 bases. Germline V lookup: CDR1 LGHNT, CDR2 FRNRAP. This CDR3 has 14 amino acids. V gave up 1 base and J gave up 3 bases; unmatched junction bases: 0.

This sequence joins TRBV28 and TRBJ1-5; D might be TRBD1 (5 bases). CDR1 and CDR2 (germline): MDHEN, SYDVKM. The CDR3 is 18 residues long. V lost 7 bases, J lost 0 bases, and 22 bases lay in between. The CDR3: CASIRGEAGDYSNQPQHF. The DNA of the CDR3 is TGTGCCAGCATCCGAGGGGAGGCTGGCGACTATAGCAATCAGCCCCAGCATTTT.

V and J are TRBV19 and TRBJ1-4; TRBD1 is a possible D gene (5 bases). V gave up 4 bases and J gave up 8 bases, with 17 bases separating them. Germline V gives CDR1 LNHDA, CDR2 SQIVND (reference sequence). The CDR3 runs to 15 residues. The CDR3 spells CASSRPGLLEEKLFF. Here the CDR3 DNA reads TGTGCCAGTAGTAGACCGGGACTCTTGGAGGAAAAACTGTTTTTT.